Detailed here is one TCR beta chain. This entry comes from a study of blood T cell repertoires in COVID-19. Recruits, aged roughly 18 to 90 years, lived in 25 or so US areas. Clinical histories supplied by participants themselves formed the basis of cohort assignment. There are 11 residues in the CDR3. Germline assignment: CDR1 LGHNT and CDR2 FRNRAP. The ends were cut back, 9 bases at V and 9 bases at J, with 12 bases in the middle. Authors' data handling: For nucleated cells, counts were estimated from reference gene primer amplification. Using immunoSEQ multiplex PCR, the repertoire was profiled, and TCRdb retains in-frame clones only, with some absent. The V and J calls and clone size were taken over from that table, and D and trimming were inferred from the DNA. The sample carries 200,000 to 250,000 clones, 70% to 85% recorded once.

Sequenced sample: PBMCs or T cells enriched from blood (not recorded which). The rearrangement links TRBV12-5 to TRBJ2-1; no reliable D call. The TCR sequence derives from a man aged 60-69 years who had recovered from COVID-19. The CDR3 here is CASAQVGEQFF. The CDR3 DNA reads TGTGCTAGCGCCCAGGTTGGTGAGCAGTTCTTC. The full variable domain, with the rest looked up from reference TRBV12-5 and TRBJ2-1, is DARVTQTPRHKVTEMGQEVTMRCQPILGHNTVFWYRQTMMQGLELLAYFRNRAPLDDSGMPKDRFSAEMPDATLATLKIQPSEPRDSAVYFCASAQVGEQFFGPGTRLTVL.